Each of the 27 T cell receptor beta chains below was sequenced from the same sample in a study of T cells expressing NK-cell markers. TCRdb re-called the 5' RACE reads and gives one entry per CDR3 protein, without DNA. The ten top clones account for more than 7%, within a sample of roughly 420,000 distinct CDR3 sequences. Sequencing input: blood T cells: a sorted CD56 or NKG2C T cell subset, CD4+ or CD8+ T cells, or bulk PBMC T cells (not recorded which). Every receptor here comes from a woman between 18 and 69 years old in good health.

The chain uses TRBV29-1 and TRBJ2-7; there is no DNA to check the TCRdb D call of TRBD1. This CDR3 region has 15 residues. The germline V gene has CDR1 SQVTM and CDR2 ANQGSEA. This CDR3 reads CSVETADRVSYEQYF.

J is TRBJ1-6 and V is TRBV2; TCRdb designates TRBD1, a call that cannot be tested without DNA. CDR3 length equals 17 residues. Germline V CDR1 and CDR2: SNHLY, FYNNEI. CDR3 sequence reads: CARTPGPGSSYNSPLHF.

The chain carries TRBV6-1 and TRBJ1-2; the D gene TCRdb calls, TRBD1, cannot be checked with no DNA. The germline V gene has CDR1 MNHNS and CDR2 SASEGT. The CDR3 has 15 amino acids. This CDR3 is CASSTQGGVNYGYTF.

The CDR3 loop reads CASSFPENEQFF. The chain links TRBV28 to TRBJ2-1. In germline, CDR1 is MDHEN, CDR2 SYDVKM. The length of the CDR3 is 12 residues.

The CDR3 region is CSASSSEYEQYF. The V gene is TRBV20-1, the J gene TRBJ2-7. CDR3 length equals 12 residues. Germline lookup yields CDR1 DFQATT and CDR2 SNEGSKA (reference sequence).

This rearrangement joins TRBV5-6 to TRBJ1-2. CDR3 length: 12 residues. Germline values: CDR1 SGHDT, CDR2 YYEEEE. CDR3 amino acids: CASSLRDYGYTF.

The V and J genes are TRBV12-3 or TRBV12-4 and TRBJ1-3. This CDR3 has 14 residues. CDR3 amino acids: CASSFSFSGNTIYF.

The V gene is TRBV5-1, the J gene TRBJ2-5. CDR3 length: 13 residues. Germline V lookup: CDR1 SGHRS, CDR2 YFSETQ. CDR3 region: CASSLGYQETQYF.

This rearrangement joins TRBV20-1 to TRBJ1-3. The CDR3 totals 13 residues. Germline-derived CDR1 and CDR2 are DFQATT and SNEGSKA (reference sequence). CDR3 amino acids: CSATQASGNTIYF.

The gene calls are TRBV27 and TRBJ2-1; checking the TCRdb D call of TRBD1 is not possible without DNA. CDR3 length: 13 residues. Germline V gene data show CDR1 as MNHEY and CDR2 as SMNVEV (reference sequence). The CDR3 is CASSLPVGGEQFF.

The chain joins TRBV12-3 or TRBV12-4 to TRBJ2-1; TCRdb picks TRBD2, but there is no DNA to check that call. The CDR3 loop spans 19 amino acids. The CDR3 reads CASTTTGTSGASSYNEQFF.

The chain's CDR3 is CSAEGRGTRYNEQFF. The V and J genes are TRBV20-1 and TRBJ2-1; the TRBD2 assignment by TCRdb is unverifiable without DNA. Germline V CDR1 and CDR2: DFQATT, SNEGSKA (reference sequence). The CDR3 is made up of 15 amino acids.

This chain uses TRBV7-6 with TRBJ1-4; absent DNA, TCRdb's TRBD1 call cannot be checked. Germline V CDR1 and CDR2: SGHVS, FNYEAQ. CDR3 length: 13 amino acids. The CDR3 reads CASRQGADEKLFF.

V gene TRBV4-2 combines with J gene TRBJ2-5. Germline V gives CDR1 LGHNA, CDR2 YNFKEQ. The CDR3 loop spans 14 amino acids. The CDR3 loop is CASSQESVQETQYF.

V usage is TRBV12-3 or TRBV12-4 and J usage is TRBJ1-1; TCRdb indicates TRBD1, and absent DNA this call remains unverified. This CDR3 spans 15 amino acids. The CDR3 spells CASSPRTGGITEAFF.

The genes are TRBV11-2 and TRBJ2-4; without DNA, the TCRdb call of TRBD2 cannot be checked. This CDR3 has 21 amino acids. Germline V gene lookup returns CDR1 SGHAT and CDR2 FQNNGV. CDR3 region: CASTQRGSGRSSLAAKNIQYF.

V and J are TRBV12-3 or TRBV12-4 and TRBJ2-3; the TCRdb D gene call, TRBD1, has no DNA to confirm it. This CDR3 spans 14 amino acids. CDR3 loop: CASSYGGETDTQYF.

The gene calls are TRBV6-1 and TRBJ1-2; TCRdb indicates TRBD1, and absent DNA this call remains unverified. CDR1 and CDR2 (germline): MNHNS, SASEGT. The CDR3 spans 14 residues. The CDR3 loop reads CASRAPGGNYGYTF.

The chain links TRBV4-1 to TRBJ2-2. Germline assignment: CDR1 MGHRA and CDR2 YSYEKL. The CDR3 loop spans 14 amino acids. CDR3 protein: CASSQVQVPGELFF.

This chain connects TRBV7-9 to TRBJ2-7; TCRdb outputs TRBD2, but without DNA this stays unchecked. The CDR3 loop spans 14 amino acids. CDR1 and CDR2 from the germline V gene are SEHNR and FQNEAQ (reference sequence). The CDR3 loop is CASSWGVSPNEQYF.

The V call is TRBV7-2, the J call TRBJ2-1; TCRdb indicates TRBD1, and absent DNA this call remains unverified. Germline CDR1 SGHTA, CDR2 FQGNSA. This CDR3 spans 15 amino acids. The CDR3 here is CASSLQGTGVDEQFF.

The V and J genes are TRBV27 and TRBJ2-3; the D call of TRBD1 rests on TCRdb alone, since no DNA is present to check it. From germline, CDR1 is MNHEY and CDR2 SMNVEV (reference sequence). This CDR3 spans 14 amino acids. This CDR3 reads CASRTGSGADTQYF.

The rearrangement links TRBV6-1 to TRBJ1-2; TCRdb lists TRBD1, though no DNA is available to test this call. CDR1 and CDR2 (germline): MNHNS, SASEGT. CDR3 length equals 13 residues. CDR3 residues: CASSGGRIIGYTF.

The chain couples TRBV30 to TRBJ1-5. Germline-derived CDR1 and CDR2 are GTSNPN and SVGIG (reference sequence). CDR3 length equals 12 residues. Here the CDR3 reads CAWNLGNQPQHF.

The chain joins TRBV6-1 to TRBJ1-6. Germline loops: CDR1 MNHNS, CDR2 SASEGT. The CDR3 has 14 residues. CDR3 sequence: CASSDGTRNSPLHF.

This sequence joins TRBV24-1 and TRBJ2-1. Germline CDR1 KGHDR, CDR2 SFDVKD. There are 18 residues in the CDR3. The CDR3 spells CATSLRNLTGTYYNEQFF.

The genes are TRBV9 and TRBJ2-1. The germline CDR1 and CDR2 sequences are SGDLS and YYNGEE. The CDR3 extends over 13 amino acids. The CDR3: CASSALGLNEQFF.